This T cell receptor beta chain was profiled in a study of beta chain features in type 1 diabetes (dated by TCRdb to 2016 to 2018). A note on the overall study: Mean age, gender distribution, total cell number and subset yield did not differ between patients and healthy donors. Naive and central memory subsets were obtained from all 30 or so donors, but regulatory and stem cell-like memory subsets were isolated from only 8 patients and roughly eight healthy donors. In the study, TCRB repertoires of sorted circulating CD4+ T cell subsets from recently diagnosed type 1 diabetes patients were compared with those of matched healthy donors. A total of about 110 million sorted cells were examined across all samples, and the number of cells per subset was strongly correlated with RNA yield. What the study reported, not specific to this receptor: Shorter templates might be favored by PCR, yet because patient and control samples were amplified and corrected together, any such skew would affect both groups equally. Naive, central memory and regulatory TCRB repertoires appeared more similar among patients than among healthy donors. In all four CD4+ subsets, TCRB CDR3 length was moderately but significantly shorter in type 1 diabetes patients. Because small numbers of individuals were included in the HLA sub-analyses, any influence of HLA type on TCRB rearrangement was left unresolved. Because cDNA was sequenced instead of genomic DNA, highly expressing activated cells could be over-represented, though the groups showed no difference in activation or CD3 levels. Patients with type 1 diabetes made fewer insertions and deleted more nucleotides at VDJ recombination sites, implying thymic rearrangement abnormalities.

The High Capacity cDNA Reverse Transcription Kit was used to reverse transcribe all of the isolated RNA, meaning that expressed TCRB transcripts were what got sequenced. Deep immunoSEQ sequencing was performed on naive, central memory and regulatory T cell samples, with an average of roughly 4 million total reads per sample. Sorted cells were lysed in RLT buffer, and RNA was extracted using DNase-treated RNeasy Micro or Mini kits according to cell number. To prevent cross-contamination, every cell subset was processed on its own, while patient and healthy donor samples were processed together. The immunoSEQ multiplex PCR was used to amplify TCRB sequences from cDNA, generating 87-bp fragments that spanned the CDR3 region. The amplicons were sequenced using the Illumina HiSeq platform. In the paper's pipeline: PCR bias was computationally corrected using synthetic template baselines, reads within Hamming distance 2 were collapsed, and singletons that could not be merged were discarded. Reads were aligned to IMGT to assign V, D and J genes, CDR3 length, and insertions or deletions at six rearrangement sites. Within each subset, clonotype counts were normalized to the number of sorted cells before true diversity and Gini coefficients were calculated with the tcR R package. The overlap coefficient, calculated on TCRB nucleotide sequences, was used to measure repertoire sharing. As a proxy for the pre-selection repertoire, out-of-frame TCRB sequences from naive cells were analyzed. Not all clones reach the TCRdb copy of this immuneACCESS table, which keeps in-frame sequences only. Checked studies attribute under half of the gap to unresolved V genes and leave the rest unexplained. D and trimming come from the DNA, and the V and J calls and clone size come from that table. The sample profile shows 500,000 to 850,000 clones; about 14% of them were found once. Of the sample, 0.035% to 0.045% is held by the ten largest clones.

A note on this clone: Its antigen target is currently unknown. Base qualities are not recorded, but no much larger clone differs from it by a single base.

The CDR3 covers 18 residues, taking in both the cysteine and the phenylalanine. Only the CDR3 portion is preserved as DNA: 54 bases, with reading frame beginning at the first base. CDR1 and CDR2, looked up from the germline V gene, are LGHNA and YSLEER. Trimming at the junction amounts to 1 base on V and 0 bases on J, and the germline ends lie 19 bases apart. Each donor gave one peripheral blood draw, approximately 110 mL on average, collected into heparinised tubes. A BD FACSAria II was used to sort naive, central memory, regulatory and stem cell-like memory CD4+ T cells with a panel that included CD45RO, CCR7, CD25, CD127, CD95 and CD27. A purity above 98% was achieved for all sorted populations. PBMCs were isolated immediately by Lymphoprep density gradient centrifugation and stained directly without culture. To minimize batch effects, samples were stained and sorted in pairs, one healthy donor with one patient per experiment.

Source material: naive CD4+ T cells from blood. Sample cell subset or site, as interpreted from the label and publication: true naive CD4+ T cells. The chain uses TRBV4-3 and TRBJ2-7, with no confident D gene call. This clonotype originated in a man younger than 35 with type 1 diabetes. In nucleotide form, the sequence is TGCGCCAGCAGCCAAGCAGCTACACCTCGATTTAGCTCCTACGAGCAGTACTTC. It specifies CASSQAATPRFSSYEQYF.